The TCR beta chain under discussion was sequenced for a study of T cells after yellow fever vaccination. Study-level information: Fractions containing few cells were prepared with SMART-Seq v4 Ultra Low Input.

This clonotype was observed a handful of times. Antigen specificity is unknown. A 5'RACE template-switching step, the method used to make TCR cDNA, added a universal primer site and UMIs. MiXCR, applied by TCRdb to the 5' RACE reads, yields one record per CDR3 protein. The profile shows approximately 300,000 distinct CDR3 sequences, about 10% of them singletons. There are 15 residues in the CDR3. Germline assignment: CDR1 MNHEY and CDR2 SVGEGT. Trimming removed 2 bases from V and 3 bases from J, with 11 bases in between. Regarding the study as a whole: Re-detected after boosting: most primary clones, 96% of CD4 and under 90% of CD8. Compared with primary, the secondary response was weaker and peaked at day 5, not 15.

V usage is TRBV6-2 or TRBV6-3 and J usage is TRBJ1-5; D unclear. The material sequenced was CD4+ T cells sorted from PBMCs, taken 45 days after the yellow fever booster vaccination. This receptor was identified in a man aged 18 to 30 who received the YFV17D yellow fever vaccine. This CDR3 is CASSYRPRVNQPQHF. Written as DNA, the CDR3 is TGTGCCAGCAGTTACCGGCCACGGGTCAATCAGCCCCAGCATTTT.